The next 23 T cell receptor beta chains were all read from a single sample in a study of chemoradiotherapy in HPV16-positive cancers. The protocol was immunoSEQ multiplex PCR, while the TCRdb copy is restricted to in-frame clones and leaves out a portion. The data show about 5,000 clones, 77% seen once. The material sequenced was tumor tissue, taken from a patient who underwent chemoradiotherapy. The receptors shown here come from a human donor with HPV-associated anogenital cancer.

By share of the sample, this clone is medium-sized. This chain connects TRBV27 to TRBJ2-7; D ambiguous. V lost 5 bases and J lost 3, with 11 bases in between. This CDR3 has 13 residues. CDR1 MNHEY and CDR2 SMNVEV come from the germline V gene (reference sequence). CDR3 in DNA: TGTGCCAGCAGTCACTTGACGGTCTACGAGCAGTACTTC. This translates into CASSHLTVYEQYF.

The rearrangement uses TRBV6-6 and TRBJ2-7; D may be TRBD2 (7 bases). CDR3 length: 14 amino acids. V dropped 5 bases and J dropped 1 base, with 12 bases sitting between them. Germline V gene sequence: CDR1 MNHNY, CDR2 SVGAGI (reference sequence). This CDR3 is CASSGGGLSYEQYF. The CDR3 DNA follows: TGTGCCAGCAGTGGGGGGGGCCTATCCTACGAGCAGTACTTC.

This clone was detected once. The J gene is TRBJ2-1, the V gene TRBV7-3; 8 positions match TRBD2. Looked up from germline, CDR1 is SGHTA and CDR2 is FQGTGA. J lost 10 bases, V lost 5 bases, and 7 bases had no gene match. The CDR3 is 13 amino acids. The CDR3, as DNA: TGTGCCAGCAGCCCCACCCGACTAGCGGAGCAGTTCTTC. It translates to CASSPTRLAEQFF.

The CDR3 DNA reads TGCAGCGTTGAAGTCCCAGACTATAGGGCTTGGACCCAGTACTTC. This encodes CSVEVPDYRAWTQYF. The V and J genes are TRBV29-1 and TRBJ2-5; TRBD2 might be the D (5 bases). The V end was cut by 1 base, the J end by 7 bases, with 19 bases between. In germline, CDR1 is SQVTM, CDR2 ANQGSEA. The CDR3 extends over 15 amino acids.

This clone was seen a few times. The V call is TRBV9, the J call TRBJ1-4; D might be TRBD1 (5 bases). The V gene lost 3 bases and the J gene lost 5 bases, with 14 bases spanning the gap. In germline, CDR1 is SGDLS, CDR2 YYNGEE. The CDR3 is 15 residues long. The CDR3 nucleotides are TGTGCCAGCAGCGCTACCAGACAGCGAAATGAAAAACTGTTTTTT. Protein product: CASSATRQRNEKLFF.

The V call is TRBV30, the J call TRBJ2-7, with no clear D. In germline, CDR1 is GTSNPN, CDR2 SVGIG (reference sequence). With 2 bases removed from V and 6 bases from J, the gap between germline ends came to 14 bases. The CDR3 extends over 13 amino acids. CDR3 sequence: CAWSSLGSGEQYF. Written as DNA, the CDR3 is TGTGCCTGGAGTTCCCTGGGGTCAGGCGAGCAGTACTTC.

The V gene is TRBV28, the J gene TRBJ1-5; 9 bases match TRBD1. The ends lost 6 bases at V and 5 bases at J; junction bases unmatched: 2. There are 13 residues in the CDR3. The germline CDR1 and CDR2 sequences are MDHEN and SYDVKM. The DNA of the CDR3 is TGTGCCAGCAGACAGGGGGCGGATCAGCCCCAGCATTTT. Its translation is CASRQGADQPQHF.

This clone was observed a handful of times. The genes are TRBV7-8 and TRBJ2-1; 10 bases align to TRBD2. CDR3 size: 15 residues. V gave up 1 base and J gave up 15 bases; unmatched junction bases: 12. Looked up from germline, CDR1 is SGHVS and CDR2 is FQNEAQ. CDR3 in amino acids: CASSLVETSGPGSFF. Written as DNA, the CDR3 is TGTGCCAGCAGCTTAGTCGAGACTAGCGGGCCGGGGTCGTTCTTC. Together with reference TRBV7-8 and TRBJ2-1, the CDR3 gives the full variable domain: GAGVSQSPRYKVAKRGQDVALRCDPISGHVSLFWYQQALGQGPEFLTYFQNEAQLDKSGLPSDRFFAERPEGSVSTLKIQRTQQEDSAVYLCASSLVETSGPGSFFGPGTRLTVL.

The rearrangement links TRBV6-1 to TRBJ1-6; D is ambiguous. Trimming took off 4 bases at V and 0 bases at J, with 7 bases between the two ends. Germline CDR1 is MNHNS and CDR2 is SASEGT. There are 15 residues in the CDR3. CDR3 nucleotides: TGTGCCAGCAGTGGGCAGAGCTCCTATAATTCACCCCTCCACTTT. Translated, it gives CASSGQSSYNSPLHF.

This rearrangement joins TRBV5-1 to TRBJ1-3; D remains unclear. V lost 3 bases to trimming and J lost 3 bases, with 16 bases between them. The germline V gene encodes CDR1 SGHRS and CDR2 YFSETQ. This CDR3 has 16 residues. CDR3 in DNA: TGCGCCAGCAGCTCCAATTTGGCCTTCTTTGGAAACACCATATATTTT. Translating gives CASSSNLAFFGNTIYF.

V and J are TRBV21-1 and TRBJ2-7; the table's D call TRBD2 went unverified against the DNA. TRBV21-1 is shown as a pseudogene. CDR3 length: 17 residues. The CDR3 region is CASSKETSGRTSYEQYF. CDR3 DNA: TGTGCCAGCAGCAAAGAGACTAGCGGGAGGACCTCCTACGAGCAGTACTTC.

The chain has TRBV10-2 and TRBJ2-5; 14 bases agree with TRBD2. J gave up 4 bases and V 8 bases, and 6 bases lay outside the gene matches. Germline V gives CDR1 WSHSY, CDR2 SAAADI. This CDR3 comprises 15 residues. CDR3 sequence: CASSGLAGGGETQYF. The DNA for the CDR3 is TGCGCCAGCTCTGGACTAGCGGGAGGCGGAGAGACCCAGTACTTC.

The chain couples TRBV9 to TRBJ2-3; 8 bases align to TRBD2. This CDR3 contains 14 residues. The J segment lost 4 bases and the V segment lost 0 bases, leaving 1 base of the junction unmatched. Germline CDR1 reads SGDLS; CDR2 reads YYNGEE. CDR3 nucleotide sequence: TGTGCCAGCAGCGTAGACGGGGGGGCAGATACGCAGTATTTT. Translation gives CASSVDGGADTQYF.

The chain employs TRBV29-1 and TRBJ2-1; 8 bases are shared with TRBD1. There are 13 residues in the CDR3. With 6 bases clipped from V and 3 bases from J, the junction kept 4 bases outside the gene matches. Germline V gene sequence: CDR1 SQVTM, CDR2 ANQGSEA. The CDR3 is CSVRTGNYNEQFF. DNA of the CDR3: TGCAGCGTGCGGACAGGGAACTACAATGAGCAGTTCTTC.

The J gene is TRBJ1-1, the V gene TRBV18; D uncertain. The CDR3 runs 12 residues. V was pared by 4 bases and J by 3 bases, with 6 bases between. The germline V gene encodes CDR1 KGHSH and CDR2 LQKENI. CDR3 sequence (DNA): TGTGCCAGCTCACGGGTCCACACTGAAGCTTTCTTT. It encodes CASSRVHTEAFF.

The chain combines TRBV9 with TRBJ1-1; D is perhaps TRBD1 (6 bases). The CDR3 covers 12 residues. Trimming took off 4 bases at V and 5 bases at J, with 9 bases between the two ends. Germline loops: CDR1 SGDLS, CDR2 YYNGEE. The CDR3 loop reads CASSSGQTEAFF. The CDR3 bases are TGTGCCAGCAGCTCCGGACAGACTGAAGCTTTCTTT.

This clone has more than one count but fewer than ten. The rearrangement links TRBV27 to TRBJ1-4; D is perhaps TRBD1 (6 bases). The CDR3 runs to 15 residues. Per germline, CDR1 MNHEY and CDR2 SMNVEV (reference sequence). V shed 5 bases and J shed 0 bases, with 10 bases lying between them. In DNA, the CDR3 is TGTGCCAGCAGTCGAAGACAGGCAACTAATGAAAAACTGTTTTTT. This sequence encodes CASSRRQATNEKLFF.

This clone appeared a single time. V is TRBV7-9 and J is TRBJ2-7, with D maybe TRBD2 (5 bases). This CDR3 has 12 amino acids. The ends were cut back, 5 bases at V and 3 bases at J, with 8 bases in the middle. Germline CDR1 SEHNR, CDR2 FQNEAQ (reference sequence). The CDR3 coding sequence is TGTGCCAGCAGCCCAGGAGGCTACGAGCAGTACTTC. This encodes CASSPGGYEQYF.

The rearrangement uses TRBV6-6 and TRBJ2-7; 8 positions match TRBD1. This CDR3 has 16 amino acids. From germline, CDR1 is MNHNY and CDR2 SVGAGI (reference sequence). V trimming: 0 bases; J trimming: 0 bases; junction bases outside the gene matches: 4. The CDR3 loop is CASSYSQGASSYEQYF. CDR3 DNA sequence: TGTGCCAGCAGTTACTCGCAGGGGGCTTCCTCCTACGAGCAGTACTTC.

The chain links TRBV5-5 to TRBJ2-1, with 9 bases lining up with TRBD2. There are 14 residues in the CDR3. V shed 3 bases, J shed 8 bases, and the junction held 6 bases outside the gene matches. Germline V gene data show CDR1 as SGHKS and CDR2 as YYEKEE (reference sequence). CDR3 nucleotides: TGTGCCAGCAGCTGGCGGGAGGGCTATGATGAGCAGTTCTTC. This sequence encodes CASSWREGYDEQFF.

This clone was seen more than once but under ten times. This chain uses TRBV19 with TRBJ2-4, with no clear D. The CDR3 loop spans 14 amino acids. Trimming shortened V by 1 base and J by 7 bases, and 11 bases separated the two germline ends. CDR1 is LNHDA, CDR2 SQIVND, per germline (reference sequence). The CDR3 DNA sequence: TGTGCCAGTAGTATAGTCGGGTATGGGAACATTCAGTACTTC. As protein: CASSIVGYGNIQYF. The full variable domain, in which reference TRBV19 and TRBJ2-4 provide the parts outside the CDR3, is DGGITQSPKYLFRKEGQNVTLSCEQNLNHDAMYWYRQDPGQGLRLIYYSQIVNDFQKGDIAEGYSVSREKKESFPLTVTSAQKNPTAFYLCASSIVGYGNIQYFGAGTRLSVL.

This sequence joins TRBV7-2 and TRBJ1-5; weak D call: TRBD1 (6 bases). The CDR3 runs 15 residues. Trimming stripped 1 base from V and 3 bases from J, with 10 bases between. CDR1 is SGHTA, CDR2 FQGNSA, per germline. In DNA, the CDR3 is TGTGCCAGCAGCTTAGGTCAGGGGATCAATCAGCCCCAGCATTTT. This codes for CASSLGQGINQPQHF. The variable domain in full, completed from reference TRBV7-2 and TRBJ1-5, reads GAGVSQSPSNKVTEKGKDVELRCDPISGHTALYWYRQSLGQGLEFLIYFQGNSAPDKSGLPSDRFSAERTGGSVSTLTIQRTQQEDSAVYLCASSLGQGINQPQHFGDGTRLSIL.

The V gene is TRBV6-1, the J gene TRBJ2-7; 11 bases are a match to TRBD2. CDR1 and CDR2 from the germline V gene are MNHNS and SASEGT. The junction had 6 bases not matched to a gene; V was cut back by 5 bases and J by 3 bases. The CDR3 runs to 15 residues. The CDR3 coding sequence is TGTGCCAGCAGTCGTAGCGGGAGGGCCGTCTACGAGCAGTACTTC. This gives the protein CASSRSGRAVYEQYF.